This T cell receptor (beta chain) was found in a study of cytomegalovirus exposure and HLA in healthy donors. Study-wide results and caveats: The listing of 150 or so TCR beta chains classed them as cytomegalovirus-associated. In vitro work confirmed that a few CMV-associated chains recognize CMV antigens. It was reported that the classifier diagnosed cytomegalovirus status with high specificity and sensitivity in both the original and validation cohorts.

Comments on this clone: Its antigen remains unidentified.

The method was immunoSEQ multiplex PCR; TCRdb's version includes in-frame clones alone and lacks a portion of them. The table includes a few hundred thousand clones, approximately 88% detected once. The J segment lost 6 bases and the V segment lost 4 bases, leaving 9 bases of the junction unmatched. Germline V gene sequence: CDR1 LNHDA, CDR2 SQIVND (reference sequence). The CDR3 covers 16 residues. The specimen was PBMCs. The origin of this receptor is a young man in good health and CMV-seronegative. This sequence joins TRBV19 and TRBJ1-4; 9 positions agree with TRBD1. Here the CDR3 reads CASSTKSGTGYEKLFF. In DNA, the CDR3 is TGTGCCAGTAGTACTAAGTCTGGGACAGGGTATGAAAAACTGTTTTTT.